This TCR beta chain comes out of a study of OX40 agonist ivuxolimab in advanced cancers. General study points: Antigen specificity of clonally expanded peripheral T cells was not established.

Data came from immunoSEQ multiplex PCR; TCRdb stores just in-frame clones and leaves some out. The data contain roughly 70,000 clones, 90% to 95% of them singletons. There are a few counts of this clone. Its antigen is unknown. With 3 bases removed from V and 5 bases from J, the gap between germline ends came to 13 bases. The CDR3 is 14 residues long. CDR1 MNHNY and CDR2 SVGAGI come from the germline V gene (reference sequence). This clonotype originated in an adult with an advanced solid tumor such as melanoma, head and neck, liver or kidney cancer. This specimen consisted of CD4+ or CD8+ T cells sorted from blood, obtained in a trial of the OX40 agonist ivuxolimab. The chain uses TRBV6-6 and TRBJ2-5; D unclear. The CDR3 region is CASSYGVQRETQYF. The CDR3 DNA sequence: TGTGCCAGCAGTTATGGGGTCCAAAGGGAGACCCAGTACTTC.